The present entry profiles one TCR beta chain with its context. Antigen unknown. Trimming removed 10 bases from V and 6 bases from J; junction bases left unmatched: 14. CDR1 ENHRY and CDR2 SYGVKD come from the germline V gene. This CDR3 comprises 15 residues. Libraries for TCR beta were made by quantitative 5'-RACE with molecular barcodes. TCRdb re-called the 5' RACE reads through MiXCR, storing one row per CDR3 protein. The data show about 840,000 distinct CDR3 sequences, around 11% seen once. The sample belongs to a study of CD8 T cells in ankylosing spondylitis. The study's findings and limits: A motif in TCR beta, a set of under ten highly homologous variants, appeared characteristic of ankylosing spondylitis blood. Reportedly, disease-linked clones are significantly enriched in ankylosing spondylitis patients' matched synovial fluid. In peripheral blood, disease-linked CD8+ clones occurred at relatively low frequencies. Some motif variants had been reported before (in reactive arthritis synovial fluid and blood).

The V and J genes are TRBV10-3 and TRBJ2-2, with 7 positions matching TRBD1. Sequencing input: blood, either unsorted or a sorted T cell fraction (not recorded which). The clonotype comes from a male donor with ankylosing spondylitis. The CDR3, as DNA: TGTGCCAACTCAGCTCAGTACCAGGGGGCCGGGGAGCTGTTTTTT. As protein: CANSAQYQGAGELFF.